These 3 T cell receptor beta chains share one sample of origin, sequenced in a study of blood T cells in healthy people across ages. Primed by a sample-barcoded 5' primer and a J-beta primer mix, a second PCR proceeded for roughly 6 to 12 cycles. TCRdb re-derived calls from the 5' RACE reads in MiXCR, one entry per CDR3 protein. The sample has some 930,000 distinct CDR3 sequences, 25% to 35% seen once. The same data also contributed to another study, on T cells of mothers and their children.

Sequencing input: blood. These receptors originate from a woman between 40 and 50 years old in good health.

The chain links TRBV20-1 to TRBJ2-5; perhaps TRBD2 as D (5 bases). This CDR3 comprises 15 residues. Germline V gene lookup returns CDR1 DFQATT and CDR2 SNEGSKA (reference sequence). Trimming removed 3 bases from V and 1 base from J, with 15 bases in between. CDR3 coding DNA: TGCAGTGCTAGCCCTATCGGGAATGGCCAAGAGACCCAGTACTTC. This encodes CSASPIGNGQETQYF.

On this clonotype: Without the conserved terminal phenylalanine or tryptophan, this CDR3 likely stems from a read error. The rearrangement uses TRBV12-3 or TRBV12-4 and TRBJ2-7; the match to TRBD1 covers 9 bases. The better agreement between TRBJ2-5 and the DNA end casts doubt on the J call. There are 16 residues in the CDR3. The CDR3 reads CASSLTSTGGIETQYL. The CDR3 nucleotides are TGTGCCAGCAGCCTCACGTCGACAGGGGGGATCGAGACCCAGTACCTC.

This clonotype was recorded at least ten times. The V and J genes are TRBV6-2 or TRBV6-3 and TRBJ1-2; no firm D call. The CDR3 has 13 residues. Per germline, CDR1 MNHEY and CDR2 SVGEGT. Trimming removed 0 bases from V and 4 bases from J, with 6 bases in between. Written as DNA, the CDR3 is TGTGCCAGCAGTTACTCCACCCGCTATGGCTACACCTTC. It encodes CASSYSTRYGYTF.